The clone carrying this TCR beta chain was seen a few times. Its antigen is as yet unknown. This record belongs to a study of T cell responses to AZD1222 COVID-19 vaccine. Here immunoSEQ multiplex PCR was the method, and the copy in TCRdb shows in-frame clones only, minus some. The table records about 150,000 clones, about nine tenths of them present only once. Study-level results: Within unmutated variant regions lay the reported targets of nearly half of spike-specific TCRs. Recipients of two AZD1222 doses showed rising Spike-specific TCR breadth and depth.

The CDR3 is made up of 15 amino acids. Germline lookup yields CDR1 MNHEY and CDR2 SMNVEV (reference sequence). V shed 4 bases, J shed 7 bases, and the junction held 6 bases outside the gene matches. The source material was peripheral blood, sampled on day 0 of AZD1222 vaccination. This chain joins TRBV27 and TRBJ2-2; TRBD2 aligns across 10 bases. The sequence was collected from an adult in good health. CDR3 bases: TGTGCCAGCAGTTACGTAGCGGGAGGTCACGGGGAGCTGTTTTTT. It codes for CASSYVAGGHGELFF.